Given below is one TCR beta chain in context. After removal of 1 base from V and 10 bases from J, the junction contained 8 bases not matched to a gene. The CDR3 consists of 15 residues. Germline V gene data show CDR1 as SGHTA and CDR2 as FQGNSA. Original analysis: The assay estimated nucleated cells by amplifying reference gene primers. Profiled with immunoSEQ multiplex PCR; TCRdb holds only in-frame clones, not every one. V, J and clone size are taken as reported in that table, and D and trimming were inferred from the DNA itself. This sample has about 68,000 clones, with roughly nine tenths found just once. This entry belongs to a study of blood T cell repertoires in COVID-19.

The TCR originated in a man in his fifties or sixties with active COVID-19. Specimen: peripheral blood. The chain joins TRBV7-2 to TRBJ2-4, with 9 bases fitting TRBD1. For the CDR3, the DNA is TGTGCCAGCAGCTTAGAGGGACAGGGTGGCACTATTCAGTACTTC. Its translation is CASSLEGQGGTIQYF.